Listed below are T cell receptor beta chains from one sample, sequenced in a study of TIL therapy for anti-PD-1-resistant metastatic lung cancer. Sequenced by immunoSEQ multiplex PCR; TCRdb stores in-frame clones only, minus some. The sample records tens of thousands of clones, 65% to 80% being singletons. This sample comprised tumor tissue, obtained at baseline. All receptors come from a person aged 25 to 80 with non-small cell lung cancer. CDR3s include the opening cysteine and the closing phenylalanine or tryptophan. Each record gives: V gene, D gene, J gene, clone size, CDR3 protein, CDR3 DNA. D genes are given only for firm matches. Only some rows state a clone size, as once, few, many or a class for expanded clones.

TRBV5-4,TRBD2,TRBJ2-5,-,CASSPDGLAGGRTQYF,TGTGCCAGCAGCCCGGATGGACTAGCGGGGGGCCGGACCCAGTACTTC
TRBV7-2,-,TRBJ2-5,-,CASSLVHRQETQYF,TGTGCCAGCAGCTTAGTGCACCGACAAGAGACCCAGTACTTC
TRBV5-1,-,TRBJ2-5,-,CASSSSTAQETQYF,TGCGCCAGCAGCTCTTCGACAGCTCAAGAGACCCAGTACTTC
TRBV7-2,-,TRBJ2-7,-,CASSLVAEQYF,TGTGCCAGCAGCTTAGTGGCCGAGCAGTACTTC
TRBV15,-,TRBJ1-4,-,CATSSRGTNEKLFF,TGTGCCACCAGCAGCCGGGGGACTAATGAAAAACTGTTTTTT
TRBV5-4,TRBD2,TRBJ2-1,-,CASSLVGGGYNEQFF,TGTGCCAGCAGCTTGGTTGGGGGGGGTTACAATGAGCAGTTCTTC
TRBV5-1,TRBD1,TRBJ1-2,once,CASRLGQVQYGYTF,TGCGCCAGCAGACTAGGACAGGTTCAATATGGCTACACCTTC
TRBV5-4,TRBD2,TRBJ2-2,-,CASSPGTSRSTGELFF,TGTGCCAGCAGCCCGGGGACTAGTCGTAGCACCGGGGAGCTGTTTTTT
TRBV7-7,-,TRBJ2-2,-,CASSLASGELFF,TGTGCCAGCAGCTTAGCGTCCGGGGAGCTGTTTTTT
TRBV5-1,-,TRBJ2-1,-,CASSRDTSYNEQFF,TGCGCCAGCAGCCGGGACACCTCCTACAATGAGCAGTTCTTC
TRBV7-2,TRBD1,TRBJ1-1,few,CASRPGQGVGTEAFF,TGTGCCAGCAGACCGGGACAGGGGGTTGGCACTGAAGCTTTCTTT
TRBV9,-,TRBJ1-4,-,CASSTSGRVGEKLFF,TGTGCCAGCAGCACGAGTGGACGGGTGGGAGAAAAACTGTTTTTT
TRBV30,-,TRBJ1-2,-,CAWRQGGEGYTF,TGTGCCTGGAGACAGGGAGGTGAAGGCTACACCTTC
TRBV25-1,-,TRBJ2-1,few,CASSEVAWGEQFF,TGTGCCAGCAGTGAAGTTGCTTGGGGTGAGCAGTTCTTC
TRBV7-8,-,TRBJ1-1,-,CASSLGAQRTTEAFF,TGTGCCAGCAGCTTAGGAGCCCAGAGAACCACTGAAGCTTTCTTT
TRBV6-1,-,TRBJ1-6,-,CATLGLYNSPLHF,TGTGCCACACTGGGACTCTATAATTCACCCCTCCACTTT
TRBV6-1,-,TRBJ2-2,-,CASSQMYTGELFF,TGTGCCAGCAGTCAAATGTACACCGGGGAGCTGTTTTTT
TRBV11-1,TRBD2,TRBJ2-3,-,CASSLGAGGTTDTQYF,TGTGCCAGCAGCTTAGGGGCGGGGGGGACCACAGATACGCAGTATTTT
TRBV7-6,-,TRBJ2-7,-,CASSLAGTYEQYF,TGTGCCAGCAGCTTAGCGGGAACCTACGAGCAGTACTTC
TRBV7-3,-,TRBJ2-6,-,CASSFRDSGANVLTF,TGTGCCAGCAGCTTCAGGGACTCTGGGGCCAACGTCCTGACTTTC
TRBV5-4,-,TRBJ1-4,-,CASSLSVGAWEKLFF,TGTGCCAGCAGCTTGTCGGTGGGGGCATGGGAAAAACTGTTTTTT
TRBV30,-,TRBJ2-2,once,CAWSLQVGELFF,TGTGCCTGGTCACTTCAGGTCGGGGAGCTGTTTTTT
TRBV5-8,-,TRBJ1-4,-,CASSLGATNEKLFF,TGTGCCAGCAGCTTGGGGGCAACTAATGAAAAACTGTTTTTT
TRBV9,-,TRBJ1-5,-,CASSVDIGSNQPQHF,TGTGCCAGCAGCGTAGACATAGGTAGCAATCAGCCCCAGCATTTT
TRBV7-8,-,TRBJ1-5,few,CASSLGIGAHQPQHF,TGTGCCAGCAGCTTAGGAATCGGGGCTCATCAGCCCCAGCATTTT
TRBV7-2,-,TRBJ1-6,few,CASSSPTGTPNSPLHF,TGTGCCAGCAGCTCACCAACAGGGACTCCTAATTCACCCCTCCACTTT
TRBV28,TRBD1,TRBJ2-7,few,CASSSPGTGIDEQYF,TGTGCCAGCAGTTCCCCTGGGACAGGGATCGACGAGCAGTACTTC
TRBV15,-,TRBJ1-3,-,CATSRGAGGNTIYF,TGTGCCACCAGCAGAGGGGCAGGTGGAAACACCATATATTTT
TRBV6-1,-,TRBJ1-1,-,CASSPRAGGGLVFF,TGTGCCAGCAGTCCGCGTGCGGGGGGCGGTTTAGTTTTCTTT
TRBV2,TRBD2,TRBJ2-1,-,CASSDPGLAVDNEQFF,TGTGCCAGCAGTGATCCGGGACTAGCGGTAGACAATGAGCAGTTCTTC
TRBV12-5,TRBD2,TRBJ2-1,-,CASATGTSGTNEQFF,TGTGCTAGTGCCACGGGGACTAGCGGGACCAATGAGCAGTTCTTC
TRBV5-1,TRBD1,TRBJ1-6,-,CASSPRQGAGSPLHF,TGCGCCAGCAGCCCGCGACAGGGGGCAGGTTCACCCCTCCACTTT
TRBV7-2,TRBD2,TRBJ2-7,once,CASSRGGSYEQYF,TGTGCCAGCAGCCGCGGGGGGTCCTACGAGCAGTACTTC
TRBV5-4,-,TRBJ2-2,-,CASSLVGTGELFF,TGTGCCAGCAGCTTGGTAGGGACCGGGGAGCTGTTTTTT
TRBV19,-,TRBJ1-5,once,CASQDGGNQPQHF,TGTGCCAGCCAGGACGGTGGCAATCAGCCCCAGCATTTT
TRBV6-1,-,TRBJ2-3,-,CASSDRGGDTQYF,TGTGCCAGCAGTGACAGGGGAGGGGATACGCAGTATTTT
TRBV4-1,-,TRBJ2-7,-,CASSPGKGYEQYF,TGCGCCAGCAGTCCAGGGAAGGGCTACGAGCAGTACTTC
TRBV9,-,TRBJ2-5,-,CASSVDVSGTQYF,TGTGCCAGCAGCGTCGACGTCTCTGGGACCCAGTACTTC